This T cell receptor beta chain derives from a study of cytomegalovirus exposure and HLA in healthy donors. As concerns this clone: What it binds is unknown.

Overall study findings and caveats: Later analysis associated a missense DCLRE1C variant with TCR beta V- and J-gene trimming. A prior analysis recorded that most TCR beta V segments were productive about 87% or about 30% of the time.

This PCR relied on a set of 60 Vbeta primers and 13 Jbeta primers. The table came from immunoSEQ multiplex PCR; TCRdb's copy has only in-frame clones and leaves some out. The sample lists 100,000 to 150,000 clones; 75% to 80% were seen once. This CDR3 is 14 amino acids long. The germline V gene has CDR1 SGHAT and CDR2 FQNNGV. V was trimmed by 5 bases and J by 7 bases, leaving 18 bases between them. The sample taken for sequencing was PBMCs. The chain uses TRBV11-2 and TRBJ2-7, with D maybe TRBD1 (7 bases). The clonotype comes from a woman aged 60-75 years in good health and CMV-seronegative. The CDR3 here is CASSRVTGRDEQYF. The CDR3 DNA sequence: TGTGCCAGCAGCCGCGTGACAGGGCGGGATGAGCAGTACTTC.